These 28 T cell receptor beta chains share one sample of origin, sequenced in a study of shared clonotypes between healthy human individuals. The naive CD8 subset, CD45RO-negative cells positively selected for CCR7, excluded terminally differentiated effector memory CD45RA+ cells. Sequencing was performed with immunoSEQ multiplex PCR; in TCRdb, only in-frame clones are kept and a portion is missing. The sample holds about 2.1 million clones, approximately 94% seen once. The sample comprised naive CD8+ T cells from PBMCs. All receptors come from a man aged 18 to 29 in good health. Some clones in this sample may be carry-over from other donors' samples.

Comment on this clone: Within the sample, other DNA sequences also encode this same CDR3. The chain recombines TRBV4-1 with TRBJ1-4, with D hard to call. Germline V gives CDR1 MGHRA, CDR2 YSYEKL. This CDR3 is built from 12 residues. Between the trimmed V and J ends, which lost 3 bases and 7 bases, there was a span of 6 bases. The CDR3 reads CASSQISEKLFF. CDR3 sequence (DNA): TGCGCCAGCAGCCAGATCTCTGAAAAACTGTTTTTT.

Here the CDR3 reads CASSVVGTSGGHEQFF. The CDR3 DNA sequence: TGTGCCAGCAGCGTAGTTGGGACTAGCGGGGGCCATGAGCAGTTCTTC. The gene calls are TRBV9 and TRBJ2-1; 14 bases are shared with TRBD2. The J segment lost 8 bases and the V segment lost 0 bases, leaving 4 bases of the junction unmatched. CDR1 and CDR2 from the germline V gene are SGDLS and YYNGEE. This CDR3 comprises 16 residues.

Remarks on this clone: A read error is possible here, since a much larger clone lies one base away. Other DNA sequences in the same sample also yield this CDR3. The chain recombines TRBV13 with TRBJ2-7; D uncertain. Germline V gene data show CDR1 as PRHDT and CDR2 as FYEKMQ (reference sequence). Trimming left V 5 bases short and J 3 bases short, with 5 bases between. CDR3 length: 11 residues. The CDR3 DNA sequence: TGTGCCAGCAGCCTAAACTACGAGCAGTACTTC. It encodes CASSLNYEQYF.

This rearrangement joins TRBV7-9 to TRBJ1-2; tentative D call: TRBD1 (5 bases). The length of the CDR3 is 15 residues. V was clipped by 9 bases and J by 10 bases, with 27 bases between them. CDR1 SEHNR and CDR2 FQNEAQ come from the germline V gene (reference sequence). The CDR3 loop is CASTRAREGRLDYTF. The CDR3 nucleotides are TGTGCCAGTACTAGAGCCCGGGAGGGGCGGCTGGACTACACCTTC.

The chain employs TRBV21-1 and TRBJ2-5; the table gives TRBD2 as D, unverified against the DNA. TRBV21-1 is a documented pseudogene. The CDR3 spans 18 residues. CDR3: CASSTRLTSGTKIGTQYF. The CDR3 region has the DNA TGTGCCAGCAGCACCCGTTTGACTAGCGGGACAAAGATTGGGACCCAGTACTTC.

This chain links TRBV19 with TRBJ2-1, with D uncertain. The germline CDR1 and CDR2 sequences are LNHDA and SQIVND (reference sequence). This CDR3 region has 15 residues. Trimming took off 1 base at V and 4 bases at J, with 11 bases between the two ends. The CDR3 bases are TGTGCCAGTAGTATAGGGTATGGGGTGTACAATGAGCAGTTCTTC. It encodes CASSIGYGVYNEQFF.

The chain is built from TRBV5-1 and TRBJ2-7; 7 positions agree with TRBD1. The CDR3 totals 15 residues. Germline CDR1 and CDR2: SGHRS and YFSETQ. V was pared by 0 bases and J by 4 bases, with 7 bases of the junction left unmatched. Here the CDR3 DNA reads TGCGCCAGCAGCTTGGAACAGGGGAAGGGGTACGAGCAGTACTTC. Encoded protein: CASSLEQGKGYEQYF.

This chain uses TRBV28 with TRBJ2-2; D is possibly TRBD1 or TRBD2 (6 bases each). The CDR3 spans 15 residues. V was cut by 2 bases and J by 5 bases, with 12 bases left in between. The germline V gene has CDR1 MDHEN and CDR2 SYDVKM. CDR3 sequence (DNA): TGTGCCAGCAGTTTACACGGGGGCGGGACCGGGGAGCTGTTTTTT. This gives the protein CASSLHGGGTGELFF. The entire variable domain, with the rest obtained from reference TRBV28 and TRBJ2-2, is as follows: DVKVTQSSRYLVKRTGEKVFLECVQDMDHENMFWYRQDPGLGLRLIYFSYDVKMKEKGDIPEGYSVSREKKERFSLILESASTNQTSMYLCASSLHGGGTGELFFGEGSRLTVL.

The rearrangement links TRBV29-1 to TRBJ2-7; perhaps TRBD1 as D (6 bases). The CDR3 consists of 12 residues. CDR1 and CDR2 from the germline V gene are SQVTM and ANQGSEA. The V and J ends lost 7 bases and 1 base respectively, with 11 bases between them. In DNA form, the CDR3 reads TGCAGCGCTATAGGGGGATCCTACGAGCAGTACTTC. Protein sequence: CSAIGGSYEQYF.

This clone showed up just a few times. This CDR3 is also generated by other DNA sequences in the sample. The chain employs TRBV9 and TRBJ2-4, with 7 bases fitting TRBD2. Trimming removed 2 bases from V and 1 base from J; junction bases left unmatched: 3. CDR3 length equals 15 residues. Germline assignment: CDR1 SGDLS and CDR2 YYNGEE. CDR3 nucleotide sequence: TGTGCCAGCAGCGTCGACGGGAGGGCCAAAAACATTCAGTACTTC. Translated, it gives CASSVDGRAKNIQYF.

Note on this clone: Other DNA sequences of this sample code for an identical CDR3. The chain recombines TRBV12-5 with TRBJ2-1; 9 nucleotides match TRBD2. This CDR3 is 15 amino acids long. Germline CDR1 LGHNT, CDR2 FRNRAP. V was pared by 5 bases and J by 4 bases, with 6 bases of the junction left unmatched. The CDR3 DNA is TGTGCTAGTGGTCCCGGGCTAGCGGGATACAATGAGCAGTTCTTC. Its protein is CASGPGLAGYNEQFF.

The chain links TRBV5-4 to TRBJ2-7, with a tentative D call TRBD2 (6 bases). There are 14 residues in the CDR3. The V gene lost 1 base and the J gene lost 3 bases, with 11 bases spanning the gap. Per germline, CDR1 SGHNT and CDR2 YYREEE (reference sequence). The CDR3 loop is CASSLPSASYEQYF. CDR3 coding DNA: TGTGCCAGCAGCTTGCCTAGCGCGAGCTACGAGCAGTACTTC.

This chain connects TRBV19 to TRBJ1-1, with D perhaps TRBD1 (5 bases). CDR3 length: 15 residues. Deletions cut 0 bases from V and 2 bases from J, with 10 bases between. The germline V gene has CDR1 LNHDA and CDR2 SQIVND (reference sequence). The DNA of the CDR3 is TGTGCCAGTAGTATAGACCTCGACAGAAACACTGAAGCTTTCTTT. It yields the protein CASSIDLDRNTEAFF.

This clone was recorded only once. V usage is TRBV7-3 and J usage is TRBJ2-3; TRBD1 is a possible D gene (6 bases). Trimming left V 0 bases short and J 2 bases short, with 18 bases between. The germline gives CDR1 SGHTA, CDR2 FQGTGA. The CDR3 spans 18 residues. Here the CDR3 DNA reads TGTGCCAGCAGCTTAACGGGACCGTCAAAGGGGGTCACAGATACGCAGTATTTT. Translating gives CASSLTGPSKGVTDTQYF.

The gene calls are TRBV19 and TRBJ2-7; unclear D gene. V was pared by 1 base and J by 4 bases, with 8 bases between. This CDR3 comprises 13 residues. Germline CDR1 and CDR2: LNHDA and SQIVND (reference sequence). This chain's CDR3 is CASSIAGWYEQYF. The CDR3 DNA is TGTGCCAGTAGTATAGCTGGCTGGTACGAGCAGTACTTC.

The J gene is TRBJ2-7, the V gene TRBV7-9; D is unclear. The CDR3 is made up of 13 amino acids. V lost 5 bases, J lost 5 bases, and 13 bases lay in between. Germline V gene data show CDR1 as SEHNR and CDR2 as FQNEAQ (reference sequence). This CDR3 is CASSLLSGHEQYF. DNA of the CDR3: TGTGCCAGCAGCCTCCTCTCGGGCCACGAGCAGTACTTC.

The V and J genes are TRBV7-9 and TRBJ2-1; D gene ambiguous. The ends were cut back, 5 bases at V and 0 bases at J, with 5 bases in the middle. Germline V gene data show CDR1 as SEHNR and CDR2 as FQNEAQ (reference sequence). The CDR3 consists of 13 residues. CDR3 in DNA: TGTGCCAGCAGCACCCGCTCCTACAATGAGCAGTTCTTC. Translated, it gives CASSTRSYNEQFF.

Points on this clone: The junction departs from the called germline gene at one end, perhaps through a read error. The CDR3 sequence is CANSTLDHEQFF. CDR3 nucleotide sequence: TGTGCCAATAGTACGTTAGATCATGAGCAGTTCTTC. The chain uses TRBV19 and TRBJ2-1; no firm D call. CDR3 length equals 12 residues. CDR1 and CDR2 (germline): LNHDA, SQIVND (reference sequence).

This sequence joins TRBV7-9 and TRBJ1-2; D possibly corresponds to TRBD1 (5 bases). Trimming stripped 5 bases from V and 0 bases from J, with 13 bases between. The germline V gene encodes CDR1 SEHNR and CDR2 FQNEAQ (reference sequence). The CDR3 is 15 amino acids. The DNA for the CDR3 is TGTGCCAGCAGCCCAGCCGGGGCTCCTAACTATGGCTACACCTTC. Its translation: CASSPAGAPNYGYTF.

CDR3 loop: CASSSRGRARSYEQYF. Here the CDR3 DNA reads TGTGCCAGCAGTTCCAGGGGCAGGGCCCGGTCCTACGAGCAGTACTTC. V gene TRBV28 combines with J gene TRBJ2-7; perhaps TRBD1 as D (6 bases). The CDR3 is made up of 16 amino acids. The germline V and J ends were trimmed by 4 bases and 1 base, with 17 bases remaining between them. Germline loops: CDR1 MDHEN, CDR2 SYDVKM. The full variable domain, rest sourced from reference TRBV28 and TRBJ2-7, is DVKVTQSSRYLVKRTGEKVFLECVQDMDHENMFWYRQDPGLGLRLIYFSYDVKMKEKGDIPEGYSVSREKKERFSLILESASTNQTSMYLCASSSRGRARSYEQYFGPGTRLTVT.

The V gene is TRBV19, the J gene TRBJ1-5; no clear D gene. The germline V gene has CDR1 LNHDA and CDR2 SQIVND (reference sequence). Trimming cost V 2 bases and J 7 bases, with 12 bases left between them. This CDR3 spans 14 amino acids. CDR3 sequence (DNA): TGTGCCAGTAGTATATATGGGAGCTGGCAGCCCCAGCATTTT. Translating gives CASSIYGSWQPQHF.

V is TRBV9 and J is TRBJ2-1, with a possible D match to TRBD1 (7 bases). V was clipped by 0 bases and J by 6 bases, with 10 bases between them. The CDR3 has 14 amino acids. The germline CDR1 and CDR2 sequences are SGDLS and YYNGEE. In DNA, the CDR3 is TGTGCCAGCAGCGTAGGGCAGGGGGGCAATGAGCAGTTCTTC. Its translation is CASSVGQGGNEQFF.

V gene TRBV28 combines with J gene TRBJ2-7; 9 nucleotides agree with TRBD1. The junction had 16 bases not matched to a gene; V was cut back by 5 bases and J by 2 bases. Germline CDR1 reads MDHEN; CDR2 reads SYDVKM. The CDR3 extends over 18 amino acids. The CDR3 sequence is CASSQSYHRGLLPYEQYF. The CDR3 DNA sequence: TGTGCCAGCAGTCAGTCATACCACAGGGGGCTACTCCCCTACGAGCAGTACTTC.

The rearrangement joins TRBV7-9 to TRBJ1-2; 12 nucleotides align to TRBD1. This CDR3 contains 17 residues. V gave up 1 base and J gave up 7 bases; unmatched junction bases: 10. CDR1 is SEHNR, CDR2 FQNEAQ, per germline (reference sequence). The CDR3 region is CASSLGGPGQGAPGYTF. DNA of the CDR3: TGTGCCAGCAGCTTAGGGGGACCGGGACAGGGGGCGCCTGGCTACACCTTC.

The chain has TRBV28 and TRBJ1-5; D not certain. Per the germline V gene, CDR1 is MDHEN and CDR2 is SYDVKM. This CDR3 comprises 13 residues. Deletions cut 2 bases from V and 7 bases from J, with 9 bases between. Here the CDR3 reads CASSLGVRQPQHF. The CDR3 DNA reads TGTGCCAGCAGTTTAGGGGTCAGGCAGCCCCAGCATTTT.

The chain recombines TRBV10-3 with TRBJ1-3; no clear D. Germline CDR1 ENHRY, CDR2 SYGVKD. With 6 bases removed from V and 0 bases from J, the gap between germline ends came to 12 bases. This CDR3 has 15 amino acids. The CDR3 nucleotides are TGTGCCATCAGGGACGCCACTTTCTCTGGAAACACCATATATTTT. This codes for CAIRDATFSGNTIYF.

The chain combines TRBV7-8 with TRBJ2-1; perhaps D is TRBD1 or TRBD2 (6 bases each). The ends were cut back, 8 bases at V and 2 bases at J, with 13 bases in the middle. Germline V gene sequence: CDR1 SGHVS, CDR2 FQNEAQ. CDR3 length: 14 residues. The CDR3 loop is CASRSGAPYNEQFF. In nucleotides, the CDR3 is TGTGCCAGCCGCTCGGGGGCCCCCTACAATGAGCAGTTCTTC.

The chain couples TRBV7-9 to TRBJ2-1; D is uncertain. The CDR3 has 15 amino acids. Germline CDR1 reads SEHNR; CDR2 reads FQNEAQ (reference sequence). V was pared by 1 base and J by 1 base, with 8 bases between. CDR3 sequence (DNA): TGTGCCAGCAGCTTAGTGGACGCGTCCTACAATGAGCAGTTCTTC. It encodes CASSLVDASYNEQFF.